This T cell receptor beta chain was obtained from a study of immune cell composition in non-small cell lung cancer. Study summary: Lung adenocarcinoma or squamous carcinoma made up most tumours.

The germline gives CDR1 SGHVS, CDR2 FNYEAQ. The CDR3 spans 16 residues. V shed 4 bases and J 3 bases; nucleotides not matched to a gene: 7. The protocol was immunoSEQ multiplex PCR, while the TCRdb copy is restricted to in-frame clones and leaves out a portion. The sample lists some 3,300 clones; about four fifths were seen once. Normal lung was sampled as far from the tumour as possible, at least 3 cm. Genomic DNA came from frozen unsorted single-cell suspensions. Notes on the study in general: No significant correlation existed between pack-years smoked and tumour clonality. Shared sequences between tumour-reactive and dominant in vivo clones were not proven.

Comment on this clone: As yet, its antigen is unknown.

V and J are TRBV7-6 and TRBJ2-3, with 10 bases aligning to TRBD2. Sequencing used non-adjacent lung tissue. This sequence was found in a human donor with non-small cell lung cancer. The CDR3 DNA follows: TGTGCCAGCAGCTCCCCCGAGACTAGCGGGACAGATACGCAGTATTTT. Encoded protein: CASSSPETSGTDTQYF.